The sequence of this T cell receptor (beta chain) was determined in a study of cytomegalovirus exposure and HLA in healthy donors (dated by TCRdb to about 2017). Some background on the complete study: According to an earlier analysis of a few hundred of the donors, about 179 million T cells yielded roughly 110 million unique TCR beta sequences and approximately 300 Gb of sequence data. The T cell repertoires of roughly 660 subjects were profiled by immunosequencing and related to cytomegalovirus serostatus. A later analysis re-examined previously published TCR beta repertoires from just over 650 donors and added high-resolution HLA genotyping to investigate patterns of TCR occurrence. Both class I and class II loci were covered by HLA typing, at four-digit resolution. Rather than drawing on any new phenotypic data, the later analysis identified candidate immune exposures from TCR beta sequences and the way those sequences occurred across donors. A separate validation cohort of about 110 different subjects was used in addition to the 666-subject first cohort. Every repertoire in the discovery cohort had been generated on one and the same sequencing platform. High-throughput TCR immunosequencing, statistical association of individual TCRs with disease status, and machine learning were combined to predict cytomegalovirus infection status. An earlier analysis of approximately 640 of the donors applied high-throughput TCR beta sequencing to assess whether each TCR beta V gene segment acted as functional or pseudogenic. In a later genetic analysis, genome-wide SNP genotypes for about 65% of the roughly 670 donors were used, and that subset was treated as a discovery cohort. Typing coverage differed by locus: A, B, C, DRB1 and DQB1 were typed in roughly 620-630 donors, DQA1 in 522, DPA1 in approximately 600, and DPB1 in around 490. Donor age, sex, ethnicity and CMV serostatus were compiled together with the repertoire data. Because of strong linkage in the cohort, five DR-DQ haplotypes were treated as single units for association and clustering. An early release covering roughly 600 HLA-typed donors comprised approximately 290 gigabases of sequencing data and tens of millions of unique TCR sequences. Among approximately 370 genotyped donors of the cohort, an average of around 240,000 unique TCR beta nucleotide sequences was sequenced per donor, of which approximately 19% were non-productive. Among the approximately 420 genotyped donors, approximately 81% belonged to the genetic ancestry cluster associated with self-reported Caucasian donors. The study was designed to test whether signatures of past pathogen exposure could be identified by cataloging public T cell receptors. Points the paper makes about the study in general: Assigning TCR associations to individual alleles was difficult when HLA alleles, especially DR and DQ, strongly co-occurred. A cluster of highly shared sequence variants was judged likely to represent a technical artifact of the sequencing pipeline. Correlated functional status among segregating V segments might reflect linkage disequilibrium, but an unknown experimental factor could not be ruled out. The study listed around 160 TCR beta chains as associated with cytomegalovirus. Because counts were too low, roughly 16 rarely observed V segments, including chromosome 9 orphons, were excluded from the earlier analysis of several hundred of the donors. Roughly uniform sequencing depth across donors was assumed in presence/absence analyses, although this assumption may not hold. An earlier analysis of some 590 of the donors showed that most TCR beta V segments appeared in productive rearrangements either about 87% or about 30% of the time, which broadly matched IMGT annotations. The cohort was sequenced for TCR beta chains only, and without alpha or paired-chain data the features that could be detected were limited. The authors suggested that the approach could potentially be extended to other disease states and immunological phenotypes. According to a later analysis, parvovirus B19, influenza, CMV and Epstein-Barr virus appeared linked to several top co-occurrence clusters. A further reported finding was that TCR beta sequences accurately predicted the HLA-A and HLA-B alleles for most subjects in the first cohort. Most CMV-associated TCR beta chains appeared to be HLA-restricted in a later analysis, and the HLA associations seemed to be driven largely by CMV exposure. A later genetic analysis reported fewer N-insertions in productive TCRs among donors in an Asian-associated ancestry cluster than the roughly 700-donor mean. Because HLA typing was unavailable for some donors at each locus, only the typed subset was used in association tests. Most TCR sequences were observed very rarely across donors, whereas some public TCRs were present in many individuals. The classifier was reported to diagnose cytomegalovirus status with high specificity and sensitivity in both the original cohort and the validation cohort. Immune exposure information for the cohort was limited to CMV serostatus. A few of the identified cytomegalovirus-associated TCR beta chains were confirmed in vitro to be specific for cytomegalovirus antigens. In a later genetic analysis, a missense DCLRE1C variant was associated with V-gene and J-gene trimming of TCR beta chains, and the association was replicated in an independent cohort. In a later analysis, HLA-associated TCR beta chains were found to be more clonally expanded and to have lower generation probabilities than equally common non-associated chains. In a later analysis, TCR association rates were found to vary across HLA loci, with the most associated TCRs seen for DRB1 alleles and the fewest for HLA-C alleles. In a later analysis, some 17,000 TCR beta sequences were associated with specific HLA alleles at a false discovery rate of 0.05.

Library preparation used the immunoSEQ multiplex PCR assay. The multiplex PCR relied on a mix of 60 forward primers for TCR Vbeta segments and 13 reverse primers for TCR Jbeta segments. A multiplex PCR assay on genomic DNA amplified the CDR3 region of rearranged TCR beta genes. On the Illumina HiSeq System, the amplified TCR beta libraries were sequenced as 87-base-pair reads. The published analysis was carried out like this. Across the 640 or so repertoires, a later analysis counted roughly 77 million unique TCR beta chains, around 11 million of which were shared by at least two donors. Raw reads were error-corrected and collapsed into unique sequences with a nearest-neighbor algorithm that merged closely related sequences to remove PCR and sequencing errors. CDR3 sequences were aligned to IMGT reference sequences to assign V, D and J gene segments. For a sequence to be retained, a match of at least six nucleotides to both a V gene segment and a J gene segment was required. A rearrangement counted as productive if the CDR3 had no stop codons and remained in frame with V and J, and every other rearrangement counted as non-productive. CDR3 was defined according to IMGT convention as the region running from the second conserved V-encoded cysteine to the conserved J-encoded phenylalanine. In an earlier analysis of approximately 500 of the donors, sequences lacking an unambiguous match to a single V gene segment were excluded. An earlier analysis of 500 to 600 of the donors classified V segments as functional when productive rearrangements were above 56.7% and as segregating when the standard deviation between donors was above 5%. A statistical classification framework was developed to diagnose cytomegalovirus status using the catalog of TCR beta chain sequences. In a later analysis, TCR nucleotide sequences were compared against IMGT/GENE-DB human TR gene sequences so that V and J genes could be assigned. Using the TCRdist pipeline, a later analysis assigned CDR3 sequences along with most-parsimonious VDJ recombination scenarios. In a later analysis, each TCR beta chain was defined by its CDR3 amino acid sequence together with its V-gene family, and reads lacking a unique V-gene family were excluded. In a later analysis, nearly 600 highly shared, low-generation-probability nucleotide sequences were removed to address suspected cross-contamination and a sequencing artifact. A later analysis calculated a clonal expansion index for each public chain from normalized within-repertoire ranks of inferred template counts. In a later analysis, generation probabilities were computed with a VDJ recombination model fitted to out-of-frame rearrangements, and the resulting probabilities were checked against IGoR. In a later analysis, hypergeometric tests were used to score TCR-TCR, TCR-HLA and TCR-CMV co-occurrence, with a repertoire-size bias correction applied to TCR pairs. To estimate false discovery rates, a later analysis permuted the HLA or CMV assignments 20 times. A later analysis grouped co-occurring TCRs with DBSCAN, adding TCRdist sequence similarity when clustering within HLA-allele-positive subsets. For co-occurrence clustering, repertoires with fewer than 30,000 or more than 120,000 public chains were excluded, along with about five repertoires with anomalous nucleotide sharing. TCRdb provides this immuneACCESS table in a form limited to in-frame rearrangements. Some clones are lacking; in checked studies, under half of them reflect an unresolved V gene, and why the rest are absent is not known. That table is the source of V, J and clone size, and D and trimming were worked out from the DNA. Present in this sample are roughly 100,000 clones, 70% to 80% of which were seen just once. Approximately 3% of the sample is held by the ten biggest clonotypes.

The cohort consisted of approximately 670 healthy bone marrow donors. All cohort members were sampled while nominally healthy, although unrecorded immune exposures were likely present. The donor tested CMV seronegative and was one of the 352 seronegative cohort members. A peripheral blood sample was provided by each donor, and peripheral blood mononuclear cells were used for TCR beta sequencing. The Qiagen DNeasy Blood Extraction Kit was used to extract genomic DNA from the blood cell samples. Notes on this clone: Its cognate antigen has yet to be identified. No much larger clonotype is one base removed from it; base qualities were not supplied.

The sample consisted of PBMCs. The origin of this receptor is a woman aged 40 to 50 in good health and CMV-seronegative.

CDR3 protein: CASSFSDDSYEQYF. The base sequence is TGTGCCAGCAGCTTTAGCGACGACTCCTACGAGCAGTACTTC. The chain is encoded by TRBV5-5 joined to TRBJ2-7, and perhaps TRBD2 as D gene, on 5 matching bases. From the germline V gene (reference sequence), CDR1 is SGHKS and CDR2 is YYEKEE. A distance of 9 bases separates the germline ends of V and J, which lose 2 bases and 0 bases respectively. The CDR3 measures 14 amino acids from cysteine to phenylalanine. Only CDR3 DNA is held: 42 bases, read in frame from base 1.